This TCR beta chain was identified in a study of identical twins. Notes on the study in general: The study found weaker excess twin sharing in beta out-of-frame sequences. Conclusions were drawn cross-sectionally by statistical analysis, without following the same donors.

The V and J ends lost 0 bases and 6 bases respectively, with 10 bases between them. The CDR3 has 14 residues. The germline gives CDR1 SGHNT, CDR2 YENEEA. For this clonotype: Antigen: not known.

Template switching added a universal primer site; cDNA carried unique molecular identifiers. TCRdb used MiXCR to reprocess the 5' RACE reads, holding one entry per CDR3 protein. The sample carries roughly 250,000 distinct CDR3 sequences, more than 12% recorded once. Sample: memory (CD45RO+) T cells sorted from blood. The chain recombines TRBV11-3 with TRBJ2-3; D perhaps matches TRBD2 (5 bases). The TCR originated in a woman between 18 and 29 years old in good health. In nucleotides, the CDR3 is TGTGCCAGCAGCTTAGATCTCGGGGTGGATACGCAGTATTTT. Translated, it gives CASSLDLGVDTQYF.